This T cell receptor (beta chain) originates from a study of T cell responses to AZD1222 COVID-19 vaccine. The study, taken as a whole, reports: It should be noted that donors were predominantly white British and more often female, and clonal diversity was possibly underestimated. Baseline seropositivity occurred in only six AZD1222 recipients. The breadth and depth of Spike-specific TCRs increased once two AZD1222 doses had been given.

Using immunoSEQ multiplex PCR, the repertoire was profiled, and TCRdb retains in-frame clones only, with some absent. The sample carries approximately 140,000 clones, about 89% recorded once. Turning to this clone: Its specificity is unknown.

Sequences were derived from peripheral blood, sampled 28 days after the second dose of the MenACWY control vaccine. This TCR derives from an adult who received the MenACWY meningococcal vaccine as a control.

CDR3 bases: TGTGCCAGCAGCCGAGTCATCGGACTAGCGGGTTCCTACACAGATACGCAGTATTTT. It translates to CASSRVIGLAGSYTDTQYF. The chain couples TRBV14 to TRBJ2-3; 11 bases are shared with TRBD2. CDR1 and CDR2 (germline): SGHDN, FVKESK. After removal of 4 bases from V and 2 bases from J, the junction contained 14 bases not matched to a gene. The CDR3 is 19 amino acids. The full variable domain, completed using reference TRBV14 and TRBJ2-3, is EAGVTQFPSHSVIEKGQTVTLRCDPISGHDNLYWYRRVMGKEIKFLLHFVKESKQDESGMPNNRFLAERTGGTYSTLKVQPAELEDSGVYFCASSRVIGLAGSYTDTQYFGPGTRLTVL.